This T cell receptor beta chain comes out of a study of metastatic and nonmetastatic thyroid tumors. In the study overall: Malignant and benign thyroid patients had repertoires compared in peripheral blood and tumor or nodule tissue. Regarding the study as a whole: Significantly higher TCR beta diversity was reportedly seen in malignant thyroid tumors than benign nodules, in blood and tumor.

With V trimmed by 2 bases and J by 7 bases, 7 bases remained unmatched. This CDR3 is built from 15 residues. CDR1 and CDR2 from the germline V gene are ENHRY and SYGVKD. Details on this clone: Its antigen remains unidentified.

Original handling: The study built a papillary thyroid cancer distant-metastasis classifier from CDR3 differences across clinicopathological groups. MiXCR re-clonotyped the PCR reads for TCRdb. TCRdb's processing, not the authors' own work, is the source of the V and J calls. The sample includes approximately 21,000 clones, approximately 26% seen only once; the top ten take less than 7%. There were no patients who had received any treatment before thyroid surgery. This TCR came from a female donor with papillary thyroid cancer or a benign thyroid nodule (not recorded which). Some clones in this sample may be carry-over from other donors' samples. Sequencing was performed on blood. The chain carries TRBV10-3 and TRBJ2-1, with 8 bases aligning to TRBD1. The CDR3 DNA follows: TGTGCCATCAGTGAGCCGACAGGGGTTAAGAATGAGCAGTTCTTC. Protein product: CAISEPTGVKNEQFF.